Listed here are 18 T cell receptor beta chains from one sample, sequenced in a study of T-cell memory formation after mild COVID-19. Each CDR3 protein is one row after TCRdb ran MiXCR on the 5' RACE reads. In the table there are some 490,000 distinct CDR3 sequences, about 20% of which are singletons. The sequenced material came from PBMCs or a T cell subset sorted from them (not recorded which). The receptors were gathered from an adult woman who had mild COVID-19 (a few samples of this study predate the infection). Cell type and time point are not known.

The chain carries TRBV7-2 and TRBJ2-5; 7 nucleotides agree with TRBD2. With 7 bases clipped from V and 7 bases from J, the junction kept 6 bases outside the gene matches. CDR3 size: 12 residues. Germline V lookup: CDR1 SGHTA, CDR2 FQGNSA. CDR3 residues: CASTGGSGTQYF. The CDR3, as DNA: TGTGCCAGCACGGGAGGATCAGGGACCCAGTACTTC.

V usage is TRBV11-2 and J usage is TRBJ2-1; 8 nucleotides line up with TRBD1. This CDR3 contains 13 residues. In germline, CDR1 is SGHAT, CDR2 FQNNGV. J was trimmed by 8 bases and V by 0 bases; bases with no gene match: 0. The CDR3 loop is CASSLETGDEQFF. DNA of the CDR3: TGTGCCAGCAGCTTAGAGACAGGGGATGAGCAGTTCTTC.

In this sample, this clonotype turned up a few times. One end of the junction varies from germline; a read error may be responsible. J is TRBJ2-1 and V is TRBV24-1; 9 bases match TRBD1. The CDR3 has 17 residues. Germline assignment: CDR1 KGHDR and CDR2 SFDVKD. The CDR3 region is CATSDTPGTGTYSEQFF. The CDR3 bases are TGTGCCACCAGTGATACCCCCGGGACAGGGACCTACAGTGAGCAGTTCTTC.

This chain joins TRBV15 and TRBJ2-7, with 8 bases that match TRBD2. V gave up 0 bases and J gave up 2 bases; unmatched junction bases: 9. CDR3 length equals 17 residues. Germline V gene lookup returns CDR1 LNHNV and CDR2 YYDKDF (reference sequence). CDR3 nucleotide sequence: TGTGCCACCAGCAGAGATGGAAGCGGGAGATTGCCCTACGAGCAGTACTTC. Translating it yields CATSRDGSGRLPYEQYF.

This rearrangement joins TRBV27 to TRBJ2-2; 15 bases fit TRBD2. The trim removed 3 bases at V and 4 bases at J, leaving 0 bases unmatched. The CDR3 has 16 amino acids. Germline values: CDR1 MNHEY, CDR2 SMNVEV (reference sequence). CDR3 amino acids: CASSLGLAGGTGELFF. CDR3 in DNA: TGTGCCAGCAGTTTGGGACTAGCGGGAGGCACCGGGGAGCTGTTTTTT.

This chain uses TRBV24-1 with TRBJ2-2; TRBD1 agrees at 8 bases. The length of the CDR3 is 17 residues. With V trimmed by 4 bases and J by 7 bases, 13 bases remained unmatched. Germline assignment: CDR1 KGHDR and CDR2 SFDVKD. The CDR3 bases are TGTGCCACCAGTGACCCACTTGGACAGGGTGGGAACGGGGAGCTGTTTTTT. Its translation is CATSDPLGQGGNGELFF.

V usage is TRBV4-2 and J usage is TRBJ2-1, with TRBD2 matching over 9 bases. Germline lookup yields CDR1 LGHNA and CDR2 YNFKEQ. This CDR3 spans 17 amino acids. The ends lost 0 bases at V and 1 base at J; junction bases unmatched: 4. The CDR3, as DNA: TGTGCCAGCAGCCAAGACTCTCTAGCGGGGTCCTACAATGAGCAGTTCTTC. It codes for CASSQDSLAGSYNEQFF.

This clonotype has at least ten counts. The rearrangement joins TRBV7-3 to TRBJ2-5; 7 bases line up with TRBD1. CDR3 length: 13 residues. The trim removed 5 bases at V and 2 bases at J, leaving 2 bases unmatched. Germline V gene lookup returns CDR1 SGHTA and CDR2 FQGTGA. CDR3 residues: CASSRDRQETQYF. The CDR3 DNA sequence: TGTGCCAGCAGCCGGGACAGACAAGAGACCCAGTACTTC.

The chain links TRBV24-1 to TRBJ2-1, with D tentatively TRBD1 (6 bases). Trimming removed 0 bases from V and 2 bases from J, with 10 bases in between. From germline, CDR1 is KGHDR and CDR2 SFDVKD. The CDR3 is 16 amino acids. The CDR3 is CATSDLRTGTYNEQFF. CDR3 in DNA: TGTGCCACCAGTGATTTGCGAACAGGGACCTACAATGAGCAGTTCTTC.

The V call is TRBV20-1, the J call TRBJ2-5; TRBD2 agrees at 7 bases. This CDR3 spans 14 amino acids. The trim removed 5 bases at V and 3 bases at J, leaving 9 bases unmatched. The germline CDR1 and CDR2 sequences are DFQATT and SNEGSKA (reference sequence). The CDR3 bases are TGCAGTGCTGCTTGGGGGGGAAAAGAAGAGACCCAGTACTTC. Translating gives CSAAWGGKEETQYF.

This clonotype has only a few counts. V and J are TRBV29-1 and TRBJ2-7; a weak D match, TRBD2 (6 bases). Germline-derived CDR1 and CDR2 are SQVTM and ANQGSEA. V lost 4 bases and J 5 bases, leaving 12 bases between the germline ends. This CDR3 region has 12 residues. The DNA of the CDR3 is TGCAGCGTTGGGAGGGGTCCGAACGAGCAGTACTTC. Translated, it gives CSVGRGPNEQYF.

For the CDR3, the DNA is TGTGCCAGCAGTCGATACCCATACTACGAGCAGTACTTC. Protein: CASSRYPYYEQYF. This chain links TRBV27 with TRBJ2-7; D is undetermined. The CDR3 runs to 13 residues. With 5 bases removed from V and 3 bases from J, the gap between germline ends came to 11 bases. Germline CDR1 is MNHEY and CDR2 is SMNVEV (reference sequence).

This clonotype appeared a few times. This chain links TRBV12-3 or TRBV12-4 with TRBJ2-7, with D possibly being TRBD2 (5 bases). CDR3 length equals 12 residues. Trimming left V 2 bases short and J 7 bases short, with 9 bases between. The chain's CDR3 is CASSLRVAEQYF. The CDR3, as DNA: TGTGCCAGCAGTTTAAGGGTAGCGGAGCAGTACTTC.

The table lists this clonotype with a few counts. The CDR3 nucleotides are TGTGCCAGCAGTGACCCCGGGCCTTACTATGGCTACACCTTC. Translating it yields CASSDPGPYYGYTF. J is TRBJ1-2 and V is TRBV2; D ambiguous. Trimming cost V 3 bases and J 3 bases, with 11 bases left between them. CDR3 size: 14 residues. The V gene's germline CDR1 is SNHLY and CDR2 FYNNEI.

This clonotype turned up a few times. The chain couples TRBV12-3 or TRBV12-4 to TRBJ2-1; TRBD2 might be the D (5 bases). CDR3 length: 12 amino acids. The V end lost 3 bases, the J end lost 9 bases, and 9 bases lay between the germline ends. The CDR3 DNA sequence: TGTGCCAGCAGTTTGGGAGCATCTGAGCAGTTCTTC. Protein sequence: CASSLGASEQFF.

This clonotype was found a few times. CDR3 nucleotides: TGTGCCAGCAGTGAAAGGGTAGCGAGATCTAACACAGATACGCAGTATTTT. Residues: CASSERVARSNTDTQYF. The genes are TRBV2 and TRBJ2-3; TRBD2 is a possible D gene (5 bases). The CDR3 totals 17 residues. The V end lost 2 bases, the J end lost 2 bases, and 17 bases lay between the germline ends. Germline-derived CDR1 and CDR2 are SNHLY and FYNNEI. Full variable domain (rest looked up from reference TRBV2 and TRBJ2-3): EPEVTQTPSHQVTQMGQEVILRCVPISNHLYFYWYRQILGQKVEFLVSFYNNEISEKSEIFDDQFSVERPDGSNFTLKIRSTKLEDSAMYFCASSERVARSNTDTQYFGPGTRLTVL.

The rearrangement uses TRBV10-3 and TRBJ2-7; 10 positions match TRBD1. V lost 5 bases, J lost 6 bases, and 10 bases stayed unmatched. The germline gives CDR1 ENHRY, CDR2 SYGVKD. The CDR3 extends over 15 amino acids. CDR3 sequence: CAISNRDRGPPEQYF. For the CDR3, the DNA is TGTGCCATCAGTAACCGGGACAGGGGCCCTCCCGAGCAGTACTTC.

The CDR3 sequence: CASSLTQTEAFF. The DNA of the CDR3 is TGTGCCAGCAGCCTAACACAAACTGAAGCTTTCTTT. This chain links TRBV12-3 or TRBV12-4 with TRBJ1-1, with D unresolved. V lost 6 bases, J lost 5 bases, and 10 bases lay in between. This CDR3 has 12 amino acids.